This T cell receptor (beta chain) was identified during a study of blood T cell repertoires in COVID-19. The overall study: The cDNA or gDNA used as material had been derived from T cells, B-cell-depleted T cells, or PBMCs.

Germline CDR1 is SEHNR and CDR2 is FQNEAQ (reference sequence). There are 16 residues in the CDR3. Trimming stripped 4 bases from V and 3 bases from J, with 16 bases between. TCRdb keeps only in-frame clones here, not all; method: immunoSEQ multiplex PCR. Of around 200,000 clones in the sample, approximately 80% were seen once. Input material: peripheral blood. The rearrangement joins TRBV7-9 to TRBJ1-3, with D unresolved. The clonotype originates from a woman aged 35 to 49 with COVID-19, enrolled during active disease. DNA of the CDR3: TGTGCCAGCAGCTCTTCGGGTGTCGGTGGTGGAAACACCATATATTTT. It codes for CASSSSGVGGGNTIYF.